One and the same sample provided the 14 T cell receptor beta chains below, sequenced in a study of cytomegalovirus exposure and HLA in healthy donors. The PCR had 60 Vbeta and 13 Jbeta primers. Sequenced by immunoSEQ multiplex PCR; TCRdb stores in-frame clones only, minus some. The sample shows 150,000 or so clones, roughly 70% of them seen only once. Sequenced sample: PBMCs. The source is a young man in good health and CMV-seronegative.

This chain joins TRBV4-1 and TRBJ1-2; 9 bases align to TRBD1. The CDR3 is made up of 15 amino acids. Germline V gene lookup returns CDR1 MGHRA and CDR2 YSYEKL. The V segment lost 4 bases and the J segment 2 bases; nucleotides outside the gene matches: 5. CDR3 bases: TGCGCCAGCAGCCTCGGACAGGGGATAAACTATGGCTACACCTTC. Translating it yields CASSLGQGINYGYTF.

This clone was picked up a small number of times. The J gene is TRBJ2-2, the V gene TRBV5-8; 8 bases are shared with TRBD1. This CDR3 spans 15 amino acids. Per the germline V gene, CDR1 is SGHTS and CDR2 is YDEGEE. J lost 5 bases, V lost 4 bases, and 7 bases had no gene match. The CDR3 bases are TGTGCCAGCAGCCACGGACAGGGTTGGACCGGGGAGCTGTTTTTT. Its protein is CASSHGQGWTGELFF.

This sequence joins TRBV2 and TRBJ1-6; tentative D call: TRBD1 (5 bases). The CDR3 has 14 residues. Per germline, CDR1 SNHLY and CDR2 FYNNEI. V shed 6 bases and J shed 7 bases, with 13 bases lying between them. The CDR3 loop is CASRYRRENSPLHF. The CDR3 DNA is TGTGCCAGCAGGTACAGGAGAGAAAATTCACCCCTCCACTTT.

This clone was picked up a small number of times. The V and J genes are TRBV7-9 and TRBJ2-5, with 12 bases matching TRBD2. The CDR3 is 16 residues long. Unmatched junction bases numbered 5, after V lost 2 bases and J lost 4 bases. Germline CDR1 SEHNR, CDR2 FQNEAQ (reference sequence). The CDR3 DNA sequence: TGTGCCAGCAGCTTAATGACTAGCGGGGGCAGAGAGACCCAGTACTTC. This translates into CASSLMTSGGRETQYF.

This clone occurred a few times. J is TRBJ1-1 and V is TRBV25-1, with TRBD1 matching 7 bases. Per germline, CDR1 MGHDK and CDR2 SYGVNS. Trimming took 6 bases from V and 6 from J; bases not matched to a gene: 7. The CDR3 has 13 residues. The CDR3: CASRLTGVPEAFF. The DNA of the CDR3 is TGTGCCAGCAGGCTCACAGGGGTTCCTGAAGCTTTCTTT.

The rearrangement joins TRBV19 to TRBJ2-5; 8 positions match TRBD1. CDR1 is LNHDA, CDR2 SQIVND, per germline (reference sequence). The CDR3 sequence is 16 residues long. Germline trimming cut 4 bases from V and 3 bases from J; bases unmatched to any gene: 10. DNA of the CDR3: TGTGCCAGTAGTAGAGCCGGGACAGGAGCCGAAGAGACCCAGTACTTC. As protein: CASSRAGTGAEETQYF.

This chain connects TRBV5-5 to TRBJ2-7, with 9 nucleotides matching TRBD1. Per the germline V gene, CDR1 is SGHKS and CDR2 is YYEKEE (reference sequence). The V segment lost 0 bases and the J segment 1 base; nucleotides outside the gene matches: 5. The CDR3 loop spans 16 amino acids. DNA of the CDR3: TGTGCCAGCAGCTTGGAAGGGACAGGGAGGTCCTACGAGCAGTACTTC. Amino acid sequence: CASSLEGTGRSYEQYF.

This clone came up once. This sequence joins TRBV13 and TRBJ2-5, with 10 bases aligning to TRBD1. The CDR3 has 15 amino acids. Germline CDR1 and CDR2: PRHDT and FYEKMQ (reference sequence). Unmatched junction bases numbered 7, after V lost 4 bases and J lost 5 bases. The CDR3 DNA sequence: TGTGCCAGCAGCTCTAAGGACAGGGGGTTGGAGACCCAGTACTTC. Translating it yields CASSSKDRGLETQYF.

The CDR3 nucleotides are TGTGCCTGGACCCAGGGAAACACAGATACGCAGTATTTT. Translated, it gives CAWTQGNTDTQYF. This sequence joins TRBV30 and TRBJ2-3, with a weak D call TRBD1 (5 bases). CDR1 is GTSNPN and CDR2 is SVGIG in the germline V gene (reference sequence). The CDR3 runs 13 residues. The ends were cut back, 4 bases at V and 2 bases at J, with 10 bases in the middle.

The chain joins TRBV4-3 to TRBJ1-5, with D unclear. The CDR3 sequence is 16 residues long. Deletions cut 1 base from V and 1 base from J, with 11 bases between. The germline CDR1 and CDR2 sequences are LGHNA and YSLEER. The CDR3 nucleotides are TGCGCCAGCAGCCAAGTGCGGAATAGGAGCAATCAGCCCCAGCATTTT. Translated, it gives CASSQVRNRSNQPQHF.

The chain couples TRBV18 to TRBJ2-5, with a tentative D call TRBD2 (6 bases). V was shortened by 2 bases and J by 4 bases, with 11 bases between the two germline ends. The CDR3 loop spans 14 amino acids. The germline V gene encodes CDR1 KGHSH and CDR2 LQKENI. Written as DNA, the CDR3 is TGTGCCAGCTCACCAGGGACTTGGGGAGAGACCCAGTACTTC. It is translated as CASSPGTWGETQYF.

The chain carries TRBV28 and TRBJ2-7; the match to TRBD1 covers 7 bases. The J segment lost 9 bases and the V segment lost 3 bases, leaving 8 bases of the junction unmatched. Per the germline V gene, CDR1 is MDHEN and CDR2 is SYDVKM. This CDR3 contains 13 residues. This CDR3 is CASSFKGARGQYF. The DNA for the CDR3 is TGTGCCAGCAGTTTCAAGGGGGCGCGTGGGCAGTACTTC.

This sequence joins TRBV2 and TRBJ2-7; 8 bases match TRBD1. The CDR3 spans 14 residues. CDR1 is SNHLY and CDR2 is FYNNEI in the germline V gene. Germline trimming cut 8 bases from V and 2 bases from J; bases unmatched to any gene: 8. CDR3 sequence: CASQGAQLTYEQYF. CDR3 DNA: TGTGCCAGCCAGGGGGCTCAACTGACCTACGAGCAGTACTTC.

Comment on this clone: One end of the junction fails to match germline, which may point to a read error. The chain joins TRBV19 to TRBJ1-2; 12 bases match TRBD1. The CDR3 extends over 14 amino acids. Germline-derived CDR1 and CDR2 are LNHDA and SQIVND (reference sequence). The CDR3: CASIGTGGAHGYPF. DNA for the CDR3: TGTGCCAGTATTGGGACAGGGGGCGCCCATGGCTACCCCTTC.